The 12 T cell receptor beta chains reported below all come from one sample, sequenced in a study of T cell responses to AZD1222 COVID-19 vaccine. Here immunoSEQ multiplex PCR was the method, and the copy in TCRdb shows in-frame clones only, minus some. This table holds around 150,000 clones, about 90% found once. This specimen consisted of peripheral blood, obtained on day 0 of AZD1222 vaccination. The receptors were gathered from an adult in good health.

The chain is built from TRBV9 and TRBJ1-2; no reliable D call. The germline gives CDR1 SGDLS, CDR2 YYNGEE. There are 15 residues in the CDR3. V lost 0 bases and J 1 base, leaving 10 bases between the germline ends. The CDR3 loop is CASSVGTMLNYGYTF. CDR3 coding DNA: TGTGCCAGCAGCGTAGGGACCATGCTTAACTATGGCTACACCTTC.

The chain is built from TRBV2 and TRBJ1-2, with D hard to call. This CDR3 has 13 residues. CDR1 and CDR2 from the germline V gene are SNHLY and FYNNEI. V was trimmed by 3 bases and J by 4 bases, leaving 9 bases between them. The CDR3 coding sequence is TGTGCCAGCAGTGAGCACTCCGGCTATGGCTACACCTTC. This codes for CASSEHSGYGYTF.

This rearrangement joins TRBV20-1 to TRBJ1-4, with D tentatively TRBD1 (5 bases). The CDR3 runs to 11 residues. V shed 7 bases and J shed 8 bases, with 11 bases lying between them. Germline V gene data show CDR1 as DFQATT and CDR2 as SNEGSKA (reference sequence). Written as DNA, the CDR3 is TGCAGTGTTCCGGGACGAGAAAAACTGTTTTTT. Translating it yields CSVPGREKLFF.

The CDR3 is CASSVRTAYLHF. The DNA of the CDR3 is TGTGCCAGCAGTGTCCGGACGGCGTACCTCCACTTT. The J gene is TRBJ1-6, the V gene TRBV28, with D unclear. The germline V and J ends were trimmed by 5 bases and 15 bases, with 14 bases remaining between them. This CDR3 spans 12 amino acids. Per the germline V gene, CDR1 is MDHEN and CDR2 is SYDVKM.

This rearrangement joins TRBV24-1 to TRBJ1-1; 11 bases are a match to TRBD1. Germline CDR1 and CDR2: KGHDR and SFDVKD. After removal of 7 bases from V and 6 bases from J, the junction contained 3 bases not matched to a gene. CDR3 length: 13 residues. CDR3 region: CATRGQGESEAFF. As DNA, the CDR3 is TGTGCCACCAGGGGACAGGGGGAATCTGAAGCTTTCTTT.

The chain combines TRBV7-8 with TRBJ2-7; 9 bases fit TRBD1. Trimming took 4 bases from V and 3 from J; bases not matched to a gene: 1. Germline CDR1 reads SGHVS; CDR2 reads FQNEAQ. CDR3 size: 13 residues. This CDR3 reads CASSSDRGYEQYF. CDR3 nucleotides: TGTGCCAGCAGCTCGGACAGGGGCTACGAGCAGTACTTC.

The rearrangement uses TRBV4-3 and TRBJ1-1; TRBD1 is a possible D gene (5 bases). This CDR3 contains 13 residues. With 0 bases removed from V and 8 bases from J, the gap between germline ends came to 10 bases. CDR1 and CDR2 (germline): LGHNA, YSLEER. CDR3 DNA sequence: TGCGCCAGCAGCCAAGAGGGAGACAGAGAAGCTTTCTTT. This translates into CASSQEGDREAFF.

About this clone: One base away lies a much larger clone, so this may be a sequencing read error. This chain links TRBV3-1 (or the pseudogene TRBV3-2) with TRBJ2-7; D remains ambiguous. The length of the CDR3 is 12 residues. V lost 0 bases and J 5 bases, leaving 5 bases between the germline ends. CDR1 and CDR2 from the germline V gene are LGHDT and YNNKEL (reference sequence). For the CDR3, the DNA is TGTGCCAGCAGCCAAGAGGGTAACGAGCAGTACTTC. Its translation is CASSQEGNEQYF.

Only a few counts were recorded for this clone. The chain has TRBV4-1 and TRBJ2-7, with a weak D call TRBD2 (6 bases). This CDR3 is 15 amino acids long. The V gene lost 1 base and the J gene lost 3 bases, with 13 bases spanning the gap. Germline V gene data show CDR1 as MGHRA and CDR2 as YSYEKL. DNA for the CDR3: TGCGCCAGCAGCCAAGTATTCGGGGAGGTCTACGAGCAGTACTTC. It yields the protein CASSQVFGEVYEQYF.

Details on this clone: Other DNA variants within this sample encode the same CDR3. The chain employs TRBV4-3 and TRBJ1-6, with TRBD1 as a possible D gene (5 bases). This CDR3 comprises 16 residues. The germline V gene has CDR1 LGHNA and CDR2 YSLEER. Trimming took 3 bases from V and 7 from J, leaving 16 bases between them. The CDR3 loop is CASSQKTGTVNSPLHF. The DNA of the CDR3 is TGCGCCAGCAGCCAGAAAACCGGGACGGTGAATTCACCCCTCCACTTT.

The chain links TRBV5-6 to TRBJ1-1, with no clear D. Germline V gives CDR1 SGHDT, CDR2 YYEEEE. V lost 3 bases to trimming and J lost 7 bases, with 13 bases between them. This CDR3 spans 13 amino acids. CDR3 in amino acids: CASSYDYRIEAFF. CDR3 DNA: TGTGCCAGCAGCTACGATTATAGGATTGAAGCTTTCTTT. The full variable domain, completed using reference TRBV5-6 and TRBJ1-1, is DAGVTQSPTHLIKTRGQQVTLRCSPKSGHDTVSWYQQALGQGPQFIFQYYEEEERQRGNFPDRFSGHQFPNYSSELNVNALLLGDSALYLCASSYDYRIEAFFGQGTRLTVV.

The chain is built from TRBV9 and TRBJ1-1; tentative D call: TRBD1 (5 bases). This CDR3 spans 15 amino acids. The germline V and J ends were trimmed by 4 bases and 1 base, with 14 bases remaining between them. The germline V gene encodes CDR1 SGDLS and CDR2 YYNGEE. CDR3 in amino acids: CASSPGTAKNTEAFF. The CDR3 nucleotides are TGTGCCAGCAGCCCTGGGACGGCAAAGAACACTGAAGCTTTCTTT.